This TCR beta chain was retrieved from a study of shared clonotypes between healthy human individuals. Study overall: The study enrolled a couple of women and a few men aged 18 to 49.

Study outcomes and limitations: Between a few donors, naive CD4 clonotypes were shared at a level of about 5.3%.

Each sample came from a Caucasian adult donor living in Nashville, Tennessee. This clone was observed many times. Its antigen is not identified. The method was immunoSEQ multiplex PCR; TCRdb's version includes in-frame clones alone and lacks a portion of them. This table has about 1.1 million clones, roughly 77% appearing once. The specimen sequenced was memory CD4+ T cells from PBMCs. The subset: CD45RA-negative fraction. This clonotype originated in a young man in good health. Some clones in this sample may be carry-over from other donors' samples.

CDR3 DNA: TGCGCCAGCAGCTGGACCGGGACAGGGTTGGTCGACGAGCAGTACTTC. The encoded protein is CASSWTGTGLVDEQYF. The chain uses TRBV5-1 and TRBJ2-7, with TRBD1 identical over 9 bases. The junction had 12 bases not matched to a gene; V was cut back by 3 bases and J by 5 bases. The CDR3 is made up of 16 amino acids. Looked up from germline, CDR1 is SGHRS and CDR2 is YFSETQ.